Shown below are 20 T cell receptor beta chains from a single sample sequenced in a study of blood T cell repertoires in COVID-19. Assay used: immunoSEQ multiplex PCR; TCRdb lists only in-frame clones, some missing. The table has about 270,000 clones, 85% seen once. Sequencing was carried out using peripheral blood. These TCRs come from a human donor in a cohort sampled during active COVID-19.

This chain connects TRBV7-9 to TRBJ1-5; D is unresolved. This CDR3 has 15 residues. In germline, CDR1 is SEHNR, CDR2 FQNEAQ (reference sequence). Between the trimmed V and J ends, which lost 1 base and 0 bases, there was a span of 7 bases. The CDR3 region is CASSLGRNSNQPQHF. CDR3 coding DNA: TGTGCCAGCAGCTTAGGGCGGAATAGCAATCAGCCCCAGCATTTT.

The J gene is TRBJ1-2, the V gene TRBV6-2 or TRBV6-3, with 11 bases matching TRBD1. V shed 7 bases and J 7 bases; nucleotides not matched to a gene: 8. The CDR3 extends over 14 amino acids. The germline V gene encodes CDR1 MNHEY and CDR2 SVGEGT. The CDR3 nucleotides read TGTGCCAGCAACCCGGACAGGGGGCCGTCTGGCTACACCTTC. It translates to CASNPDRGPSGYTF.

The chain combines TRBV5-4 with TRBJ1-1, with D unclear. The CDR3 runs 14 residues. Germline V CDR1 and CDR2: SGHNT, YYREEE (reference sequence). Trimming shortened V by 3 bases and J by 4 bases, and 13 bases separated the two germline ends. CDR3 amino acids: CASSSAGVGTEAFF. The CDR3, as DNA: TGTGCCAGCAGCTCGGCGGGTGTGGGCACTGAAGCTTTCTTT.

The chain employs TRBV5-4 and TRBJ1-2, with D perhaps TRBD1 (6 bases). Germline loops: CDR1 SGHNT, CDR2 YYREEE (reference sequence). The CDR3 sequence is 14 residues long. Trimming left V 4 bases short and J 2 bases short, with 12 bases between. In DNA, the CDR3 is TGTGCCAGCAGCCCGCAACAGGGAAACTATGGCTACACCTTC. Protein sequence: CASSPQQGNYGYTF.

Many counts were recorded for this clone. The chain uses TRBV6-5 and TRBJ2-2, with 10 nucleotides matching TRBD1. The germline V gene has CDR1 MNHEY and CDR2 SVGAGI. The V gene end was trimmed by 7 bases and the J gene end by 6 bases; junction bases not matched to a gene: 8. The CDR3 totals 15 residues. For the CDR3, the DNA is TGTGCCAGCATCCCACCGACAGGGGGCGCCGGGGAGCTGTTTTTT. It specifies CASIPPTGGAGELFF.

The CDR3 bases are TGTGCCAGCAGCAATTCAGGAGATACGCAGTATTTT. As protein: CASSNSGDTQYF. The V gene is TRBV21-1, the J gene TRBJ2-3; TRBD1 is taken as the D call from the table, unchecked against the DNA. TRBV21-1 is given as a pseudogene. This CDR3 region has 12 residues.

CDR3 in DNA: TGTGCCAGTAGGGCCGGGACTAGCGGGAGGGGGGCCTACTTCGAGTATTTT. Its protein is CASRAGTSGRGAYFEYF. The chain has TRBV19 and TRBJ2-3; 16 bases agree with TRBD2. Germline CDR1 and CDR2: LNHDA and SQIVND (reference sequence). The junction had 16 bases not matched to a gene; V was cut back by 6 bases and J by 13 bases. The CDR3 has 17 residues.

The gene calls are TRBV12-3 or TRBV12-4 and TRBJ2-7; D ambiguous. Trimming took 6 bases from V and 7 from J, leaving 16 bases between them. The CDR3 runs to 13 residues. Here the CDR3 DNA reads TGTGCCAGCAGGCTTCAAAAACTCGGGGAGCAGTACTTC. Residues: CASRLQKLGEQYF.

The V and J genes are TRBV7-2 and TRBJ1-3; unclear D gene. The CDR3 loop spans 15 amino acids. The germline CDR1 and CDR2 sequences are SGHTA and FQGNSA. V dropped 1 base and J dropped 0 bases, with 7 bases sitting between them. The CDR3 region has the DNA TGTGCCAGCAGCTTAGATGGGCACTCTGGAAACACCATATATTTT. Translated, it gives CASSLDGHSGNTIYF.

The chain uses TRBV6-1 and TRBJ2-7; 10 nucleotides line up with TRBD1. The CDR3 spans 19 residues. Germline V lookup: CDR1 MNHNS, CDR2 SASEGT. Losses at the gene ends were 3 bases for V and 5 bases for J; bases not matched to a gene: 19. The CDR3 loop reads CASSEDRGISGDALNEQYF. The CDR3 DNA reads as TGTGCCAGCAGTGAGGACAGGGGGATTAGCGGGGATGCCCTCAACGAGCAGTACTTC.

This chain connects TRBV25-1 to TRBJ1-1; TRBD1 matches 9 bases. This CDR3 has 17 amino acids. CDR1 is MGHDK and CDR2 is SYGVNS in the germline V gene. V was clipped by 4 bases and J by 5 bases; unmatched bases: 14. CDR3 in amino acids: CASSVRTRTGAWTEAFF. DNA for the CDR3: TGTGCCAGCAGTGTAAGAACGAGGACAGGGGCGTGGACTGAAGCTTTCTTT.

V gene TRBV5-1 combines with J gene TRBJ2-7, with D tentatively TRBD1 (6 bases). CDR3 length equals 12 residues. CDR1 SGHRS and CDR2 YFSETQ come from the germline V gene. The germline V and J ends were trimmed by 5 bases and 1 base, with 7 bases remaining between them. The CDR3 coding sequence is TGCGCCAGCAGGGACAGTTCCTACGAGCAGTACTTC. Encoded protein: CASRDSSYEQYF.

The V gene is TRBV9, the J gene TRBJ2-1; 8 bases are shared with TRBD2. With V trimmed by 3 bases and J by 0 bases, 2 bases remained unmatched. The CDR3 covers 15 residues. CDR1 is SGDLS, CDR2 YYNGEE, per germline. DNA for the CDR3: TGTGCCAGCAGCGACAGCGGGAGCTCCTACAATGAGCAGTTCTTC. Its translation is CASSDSGSSYNEQFF.

V gene TRBV5-6 combines with J gene TRBJ1-5, with 7 positions matching TRBD1. The trim removed 7 bases at V and 4 bases at J, leaving 11 bases unmatched. CDR3 length: 15 amino acids. Germline CDR1 and CDR2: SGHDT and YYEEEE. As DNA, the CDR3 is TGTGCCAGCCCAATGGGACAGCCAACAAATCAGCCCCAGCATTTT. This codes for CASPMGQPTNQPQHF.

This clone has just a few counts. Additional DNA sequences in this sample encode the identical CDR3. The CDR3 is CASSHRETQYF. The CDR3 nucleotides are TGTGCCAGCAGCCACCGAGAGACCCAGTACTTC. The chain couples TRBV3-1 (or the pseudogene TRBV3-2) to TRBJ2-5, with unresolved D. Germline-derived CDR1 and CDR2 are LGHDT and YNNKEL (reference sequence). The V end was cut by 3 bases, the J end by 4 bases, with 3 bases between. The CDR3 extends over 11 amino acids.

This clone appeared a few times. This CDR3 is also generated by other DNA sequences in the sample. The V and J genes are TRBV28 and TRBJ1-6, with 12 bases that match TRBD1. The germline CDR1 and CDR2 sequences are MDHEN and SYDVKM. The CDR3 is 13 residues long. The J segment lost 9 bases and the V segment lost 8 bases, leaving 2 bases of the junction unmatched. The CDR3 is CASSGQGASPLHF. The DNA of the CDR3 is TGTGCCAGCTCGGGACAGGGGGCTTCACCCCTCCACTTT.

The rearrangement joins TRBV9 to TRBJ2-2, with 9 bases identical to TRBD2. This CDR3 contains 16 residues. Germline loops: CDR1 SGDLS, CDR2 YYNGEE. V trimming: 4 bases; J trimming: 5 bases; junction bases outside the gene matches: 9. The CDR3 here is CASSLRRLAGTGELFF. CDR3 in DNA: TGTGCCAGCAGCCTTCGTCGGCTAGCGGGAACCGGGGAGCTGTTTTTT.

This chain connects TRBV24-1 to TRBJ2-1; D unresolved. This CDR3 comprises 13 residues. The V end lost 4 bases, the J end lost 6 bases, and 9 bases lay between the germline ends. The germline CDR1 and CDR2 sequences are KGHDR and SFDVKD. The CDR3 reads CATSDNSRNEQFF. The CDR3 DNA sequence: TGTGCCACCAGTGACAATAGCCGCAATGAGCAGTTCTTC.

In nucleotides, the CDR3 is TGCGCCAGCAGCTTTCGCGGACTAGCGGGAGCTGTGCAGTTCTTC. Translated, it gives CASSFRGLAGAVQFF. This chain uses TRBV5-1 with TRBJ2-1; TRBD2 agrees at 13 bases. There are 15 residues in the CDR3. V was clipped by 2 bases and J by 12 bases; unmatched bases: 8. Germline CDR1 and CDR2: SGHRS and YFSETQ.

A single count supports this clone. The chain joins TRBV4-2 to TRBJ1-3; 10 bases are a match to TRBD1. After removal of 1 base from V and 4 bases from J, the junction contained 4 bases not matched to a gene. Germline V CDR1 and CDR2: LGHNA, YNFKEQ. The CDR3 is 16 amino acids. CDR3 nucleotide sequence: TGTGCCAGCAGCCAAGCGGGGACAGGGGCAGGAAACACCATATATTTT. Protein: CASSQAGTGAGNTIYF.